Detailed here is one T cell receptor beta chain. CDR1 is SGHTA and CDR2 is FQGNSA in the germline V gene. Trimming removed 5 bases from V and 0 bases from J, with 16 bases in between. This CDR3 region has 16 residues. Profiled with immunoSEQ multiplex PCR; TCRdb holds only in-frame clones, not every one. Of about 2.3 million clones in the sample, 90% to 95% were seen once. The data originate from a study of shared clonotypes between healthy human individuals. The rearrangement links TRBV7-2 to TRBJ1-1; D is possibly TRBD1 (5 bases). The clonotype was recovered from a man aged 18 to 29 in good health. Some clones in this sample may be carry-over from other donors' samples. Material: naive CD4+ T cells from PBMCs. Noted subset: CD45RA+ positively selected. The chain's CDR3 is CASSPRGRSMNTEAFF. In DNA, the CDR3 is TGTGCCAGCAGCCCCCGGGGCCGTTCTATGAACACTGAAGCTTTCTTT.